These 13 T cell receptor beta chains originate from one sample sequenced in a study of cytomegalovirus exposure and HLA in healthy donors. This table comes from immunoSEQ multiplex PCR, and its TCRdb copy is limited to in-frame clones, with some not included. The sample has some 60,000 clones, 96% seen once. Material: PBMCs. These receptors all come from a man aged 18-30 years in good health and CMV-seronegative.

The chain combines TRBV27 with TRBJ2-1; 7 nucleotides agree with TRBD2. With V trimmed by 4 bases and J by 5 bases, 2 bases remained unmatched. The CDR3 covers 13 residues. In germline, CDR1 is MNHEY, CDR2 SMNVEV (reference sequence). The CDR3, as DNA: TGTGCCAGCAGTTACGGACTAGACAATGAGCAGTTCTTC. This gives the protein CASSYGLDNEQFF.

The rearrangement links TRBV5-4 to TRBJ2-1; D is undetermined. The CDR3 covers 13 residues. Trimming pared 2 bases from V and 7 bases from J, leaving 10 bases between. Germline V gives CDR1 SGHNT, CDR2 YYREEE (reference sequence). The CDR3 protein is CASSFPSGNEQFF. The CDR3 DNA reads TGTGCCAGCAGCTTCCCATCCGGGAATGAGCAGTTCTTC.

The V call is TRBV14, the J call TRBJ2-7, with D maybe TRBD2 (6 bases). Germline CDR1 and CDR2: SGHDN and FVKESK. V lost 5 bases and J 9 bases, leaving 23 bases between the germline ends. This CDR3 comprises 15 residues. The CDR3 spells CASSARPGLEGRQYF. The CDR3 DNA follows: TGTGCCAGCAGCGCCCGACCGGGACTCGAAGGACGGCAGTACTTC.

This clone was seen more than once but under ten times. The chain links TRBV6-1 to TRBJ2-4, with 7 bases identical to TRBD2. V lost 5 bases, J lost 7 bases, and 11 bases stayed unmatched. Germline loops: CDR1 MNHNS, CDR2 SASEGT. The CDR3 loop spans 15 amino acids. Here the CDR3 reads CASSTPGGGDNIQYF. CDR3 DNA sequence: TGTGCCAGCAGTACACCGGGCGGGGGTGATAACATTCAGTACTTC.

This clone was picked up one time. The chain joins TRBV10-3 to TRBJ1-2, with 11 nucleotides matching TRBD1. Trimming took 4 bases from V and 8 from J; bases not matched to a gene: 6. Germline CDR1 reads ENHRY; CDR2 reads SYGVKD. The CDR3 runs 14 residues. CDR3 sequence reads: CAISAGTGGLGYTF. For the CDR3, the DNA is TGTGCCATCAGTGCCGGGACAGGGGGACTCGGCTACACCTTC.

The rearrangement links TRBV14 to TRBJ1-1, with 9 bases identical to TRBD1. Germline V lookup: CDR1 SGHDN, CDR2 FVKESK. V was pared by 4 bases and J by 4 bases, with 7 bases of the junction left unmatched. The CDR3 totals 15 residues. The CDR3 DNA is TGTGCCAGCAGCCGCCAGACAGGGGGTGGCACTGAAGCTTTCTTT. Translated: CASSRQTGGGTEAFF.

This chain joins TRBV29-1 and TRBJ2-7; 8 positions agree with TRBD1. The CDR3 is 14 amino acids. Germline trimming cut 3 bases from V and 4 bases from J; bases unmatched to any gene: 8. Germline CDR1 reads SQVTM; CDR2 reads ANQGSEA. Here the CDR3 DNA reads TGCAGCGTTGAGGAGGACAGGGAAGGGTACGAGCAGTACTTC. Translation: CSVEEDREGYEQYF.

The V gene is TRBV6-5, the J gene TRBJ1-1, with 8 nucleotides matching TRBD1. J gave up 1 base and V 4 bases, and 5 bases lay outside the gene matches. The CDR3 contains 15 residues. From germline, CDR1 is MNHEY and CDR2 SVGAGI. DNA for the CDR3: TGTGCCAGCAGTTCATGGGGACAGGCGAACACTGAAGCTTTCTTT. It yields the protein CASSSWGQANTEAFF.

CDR3: CASSEREGQPQHF. CDR3 nucleotide sequence: TGTGCCAGCAGTGAACGGGAGGGTCAGCCCCAGCATTTT. The V and J genes are TRBV2 and TRBJ1-5, with D hard to call. This CDR3 is built from 13 residues. Germline V gene sequence: CDR1 SNHLY, CDR2 FYNNEI. Trimming stripped 2 bases from V and 6 bases from J, with 8 bases between. Filled out from reference TRBV2 and TRBJ1-5, the complete variable domain reads EPEVTQTPSHQVTQMGQEVILRCVPISNHLYFYWYRQILGQKVEFLVSFYNNEISEKSEIFDDQFSVERPDGSNFTLKIRSTKLEDSAMYFCASSEREGQPQHFGDGTRLSIL.

This chain uses TRBV7-8 with TRBJ2-7; a possible D gene is TRBD1 (6 bases). The V gene lost 3 bases and the J gene lost 2 bases, with 14 bases spanning the gap. CDR1 and CDR2 from the germline V gene are SGHVS and FQNEAQ. This CDR3 is built from 15 residues. CDR3 coding DNA: TGTGCCAGCAGCTTTCTAACAGGGCAGGCCTACGAGCAGTACTTC. Residues: CASSFLTGQAYEQYF.

CDR3 in DNA: TGTGCCAGCAGCGACAGGGGGGACACCATATATTTT. This codes for CASSDRGDTIYF. The chain employs TRBV5-5 and TRBJ1-3; 9 bases line up with TRBD1. Per the germline V gene, CDR1 is SGHKS and CDR2 is YYEKEE (reference sequence). The ends lost 4 bases at V and 8 bases at J; junction bases unmatched: 1. This CDR3 contains 12 residues.

V gene TRBV11-1 combines with J gene TRBJ2-1; D is uncertain. CDR1 is SGHAT, CDR2 FQDESV, per germline (reference sequence). The CDR3 length is 13 residues. The V end was cut by 7 bases, the J end by 5 bases, with 12 bases between. DNA for the CDR3: TGTGCCAGCACCCCCCAAGCGCACAATGAGCAGTTCTTC. It specifies CASTPQAHNEQFF.

The chain uses TRBV6-5 and TRBJ2-7; the match to TRBD1 covers 7 bases. The CDR3 runs 14 residues. The V and J ends lost 5 bases and 0 bases, in that order; junction bases with no gene match: 4. CDR1 is MNHEY and CDR2 is SVGAGI in the germline V gene. The CDR3 region is CASSLGQSSYEQYF. CDR3 sequence (DNA): TGTGCCAGCAGTCTGGGACAGTCCTCCTACGAGCAGTACTTC.